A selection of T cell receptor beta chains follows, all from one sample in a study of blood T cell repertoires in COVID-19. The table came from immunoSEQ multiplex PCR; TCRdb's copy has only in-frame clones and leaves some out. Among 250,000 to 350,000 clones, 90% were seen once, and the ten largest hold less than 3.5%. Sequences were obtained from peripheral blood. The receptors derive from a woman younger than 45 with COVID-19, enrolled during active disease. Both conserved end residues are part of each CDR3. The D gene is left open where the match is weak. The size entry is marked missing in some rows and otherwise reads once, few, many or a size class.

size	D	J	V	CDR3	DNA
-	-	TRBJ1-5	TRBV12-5	CASGEQLDQPQHF	TGTGCTAGTGGTGAACAGTTGGATCAGCCCCAGCATTTT
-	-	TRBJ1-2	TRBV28	CASSFIRLAGGYTF	TGTGCCAGCAGTTTCATACGGCTAGCAGGCGGCTACACCTTC
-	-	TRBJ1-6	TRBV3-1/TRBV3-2	CASTQRGGGSAYNSPLHF	TGTGCCAGCACCCAAAGAGGAGGAGGGAGTGCCTATAATTCACCCCTCCACTTT
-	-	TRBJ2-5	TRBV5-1	CASSHGQSQETQYF	TGCGCCAGCAGCCACGGACAGAGCCAAGAGACCCAGTACTTC
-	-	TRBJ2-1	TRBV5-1	CASSLDGVNSYNEQFF	TGCGCCAGCAGCTTGGATGGAGTCAACTCCTACAATGAGCAGTTCTTC
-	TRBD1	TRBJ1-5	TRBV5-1	CASSLGQGENQPQHF	TGCGCCAGCAGCTTGGGACAGGGGGAAAATCAGCCCCAGCATTTT
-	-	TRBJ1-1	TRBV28	CASSPPLRNEAFF	TGTGCCAGCAGCCCCCCCCTACGAAATGAAGCTTTCTTT
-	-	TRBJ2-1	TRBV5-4	CASSLEGLRKDNEQFF	TGTGCCAGCAGCTTGGAGGGGTTGCGCAAGGACAATGAGCAGTTCTTC
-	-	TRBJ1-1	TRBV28	CASVKSWTEAFF	TGTGCCAGCGTCAAAAGCTGGACTGAAGCTTTCTTT
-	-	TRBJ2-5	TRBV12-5	CASGRAEGTQETQYF	TGTGCTAGTGGGCGGGCCGAGGGAACTCAAGAGACCCAGTACTTC
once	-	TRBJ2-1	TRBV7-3	CASSFWTSNEQFF	TGTGCCAGCAGCTTTTGGACATCCAATGAGCAGTTCTTC
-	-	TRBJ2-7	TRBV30	CAWSGTRYEQYF	TGTGCCTGGAGCGGGACACGCTACGAGCAGTACTTC
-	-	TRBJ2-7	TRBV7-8	CASSLMSGTRPYEQYF	TGTGCCAGCAGCTTAATGTCGGGGACTCGCCCCTACGAGCAGTACTTC
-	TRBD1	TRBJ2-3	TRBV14	CASSHNRGSTDTQYF	TGTGCCAGCAGCCATAACAGGGGGAGCACAGATACGCAGTATTTT
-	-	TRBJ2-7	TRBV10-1	CASSDAGGPYEQYF	TGCGCCAGCAGTGATGCAGGGGGGCCTTACGAGCAGTACTTC
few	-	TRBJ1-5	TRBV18	CASSPNTPGSNQPQHF	TGTGCCAGCTCACCAAACACACCAGGTAGCAATCAGCCCCAGCATTTT
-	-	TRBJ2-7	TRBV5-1	CASSLGQLYEQYF	TGCGCCAGCAGCTTGGGACAGCTTTACGAGCAGTACTTC
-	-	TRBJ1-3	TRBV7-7	CASSSGATSGNTIYF	TGTGCCAGCAGCTCCGGAGCCACCTCTGGAAACACCATATATTTT
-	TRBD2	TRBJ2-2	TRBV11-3	CASSPPSEAGNTGELFF	TGTGCCAGCAGCCCACCCTCTGAAGCGGGAAACACCGGGGAGCTGTTTTTT
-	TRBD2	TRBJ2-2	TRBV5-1	CASSLAGVRNGELFF	TGCGCCAGCAGCTTAGCGGGAGTAAGGAACGGGGAGCTGTTTTTT
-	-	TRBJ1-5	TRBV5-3	CARSTSGQGNQPQHF	TGTGCCAGAAGCACTTCAGGGCAGGGCAATCAGCCCCAGCATTTT
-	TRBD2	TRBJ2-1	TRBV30	CAWSVGGSSYNEQFF	TGTGCCTGGAGTGTTGGCGGGAGCTCCTACAATGAGCAGTTCTTC
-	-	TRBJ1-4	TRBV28	CASSLGWGGEKLFF	TGTGCCAGCAGTTTGGGGTGGGGCGGTGAAAAACTGTTTTTT
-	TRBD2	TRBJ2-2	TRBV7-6	CASSQVTSGTTGELFF	TGTGCCAGCAGCCAAGTGACTAGCGGGACGACCGGGGAGCTGTTTTTT
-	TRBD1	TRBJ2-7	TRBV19	CASTTGQDWDEQYF	TGTGCCAGTACAACTGGACAGGACTGGGACGAGCAGTACTTC
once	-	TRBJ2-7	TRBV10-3	CAISGRLANDEQYF	TGTGCCATCAGTGGTCGGCTAGCGAACGACGAGCAGTACTTC
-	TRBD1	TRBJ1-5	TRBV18	CASSPGTAGQPQHF	TGTGCCAGCTCACCAGGGACAGCTGGTCAGCCCCAGCATTTT
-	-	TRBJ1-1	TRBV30	CAWRRGGNTEAFF	TGTGCCTGGAGACGGGGAGGGAACACTGAAGCTTTCTTT
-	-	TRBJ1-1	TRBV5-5	CASSFSLNTEAFF	TGTGCCAGCAGCTTCAGTCTGAACACTGAAGCTTTCTTT
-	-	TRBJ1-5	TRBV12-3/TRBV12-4	CASSLQGDQPQHF	TGTGCCAGCAGTTTACAGGGTGATCAGCCCCAGCATTTT
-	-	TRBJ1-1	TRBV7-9	CASKATGGETEAFF	TGTGCCAGCAAGGCCACGGGGGGCGAGACTGAAGCTTTCTTT
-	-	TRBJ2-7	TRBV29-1	CSVASQVDEQYF	TGCAGCGTTGCATCGCAGGTCGACGAGCAGTACTTC
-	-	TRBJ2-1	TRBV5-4	CASSLWLGGVWEQFF	TGTGCCAGCAGCTTGTGGCTAGGAGGAGTATGGGAGCAGTTCTTC
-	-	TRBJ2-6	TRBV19	CASSMVAGLRSSGANVLTF	TGTGCCAGTAGTATGGTGGCAGGGCTTCGTAGCTCTGGGGCCAACGTCCTGACTTTC
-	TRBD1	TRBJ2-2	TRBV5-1	CASSLTGTANTGELFF	TGCGCCAGCAGCTTGACCGGGACAGCGAACACCGGGGAGCTGTTTTTT
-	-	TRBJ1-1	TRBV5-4	CASSLERQNTEAFF	TGTGCCAGCAGCTTGGAAAGACAGAACACTGAAGCTTTCTTT
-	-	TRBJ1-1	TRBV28	CASRDTMNTEAFF	TGTGCCAGCAGAGACACCATGAACACTGAAGCTTTCTTT
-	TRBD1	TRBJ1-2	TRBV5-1	CASSENRGQGYGYTF	TGCGCCAGCAGCGAAAACAGGGGGCAGGGCTATGGCTACACCTTC
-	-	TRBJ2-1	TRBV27	CASSVAGPYNEQFF	TGTGCCAGCAGTGTGGCGGGACCCTACAATGAGCAGTTCTTC
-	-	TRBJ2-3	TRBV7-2	CASERAGGTDTQYF	TGTGCCAGCGAACGAGCAGGGGGCACAGATACGCAGTATTTT
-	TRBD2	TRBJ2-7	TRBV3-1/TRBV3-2	CASSQRDYTSRSYEQYF	TGTGCCAGCAGCCAGAGGGACTACACCTCGAGGTCCTACGAGCAGTACTTC
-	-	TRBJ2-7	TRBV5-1	CASSLTPSYEQYF	TGCGCCAGCAGCTTGACACCTTCCTACGAGCAGTACTTC
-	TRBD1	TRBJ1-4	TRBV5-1	CASSGQGSNEKLFF	TGCGCCAGCAGCGGACAGGGCTCTAATGAAAAACTGTTTTTT
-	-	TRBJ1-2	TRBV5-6	CASSRRTETYGYTF	TGTGCCAGCAGCCGGCGGACAGAAACTTATGGCTACACCTTC
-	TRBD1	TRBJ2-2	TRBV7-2	CASSLAVRDRGRSGELFF	TGTGCCAGCAGCTTAGCTGTACGGGACAGGGGTCGTTCGGGGGAGCTGTTTTTT
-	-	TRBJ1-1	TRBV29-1	CSVGGTGNTEAFF	TGCAGCGTGGGGGGGACGGGGAACACTGAAGCTTTCTTT
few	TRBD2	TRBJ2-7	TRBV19	CASMSSGGPHEQYF	TGTGCCAGTATGAGCTCGGGAGGGCCACACGAGCAGTACTTC